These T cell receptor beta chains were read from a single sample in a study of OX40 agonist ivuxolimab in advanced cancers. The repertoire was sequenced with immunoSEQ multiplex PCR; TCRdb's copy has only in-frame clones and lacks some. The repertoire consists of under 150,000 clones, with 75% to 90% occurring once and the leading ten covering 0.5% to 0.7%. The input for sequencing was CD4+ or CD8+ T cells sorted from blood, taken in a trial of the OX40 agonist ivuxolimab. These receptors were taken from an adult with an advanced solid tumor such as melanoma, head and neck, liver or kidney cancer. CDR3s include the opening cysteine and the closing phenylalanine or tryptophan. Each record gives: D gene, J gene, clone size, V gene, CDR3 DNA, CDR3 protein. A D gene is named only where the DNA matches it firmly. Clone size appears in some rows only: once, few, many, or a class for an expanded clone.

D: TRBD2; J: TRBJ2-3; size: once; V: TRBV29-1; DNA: TGCAGCGCTACTAGCGGGGGGGCTGGAGATACGCAGTATTTT; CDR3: CSATSGGAGDTQYF
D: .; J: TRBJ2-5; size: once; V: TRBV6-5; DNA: TGTGCCAGCAGTCAAACTAGACAAGAGACCCAGTACTTC; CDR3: CASSQTRQETQYF
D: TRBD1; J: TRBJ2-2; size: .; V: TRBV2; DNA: TGTGCCAGCAATAACAGGGGGCAGAACACCGGGGAGCTGTTTTTT; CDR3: CASNNRGQNTGELFF
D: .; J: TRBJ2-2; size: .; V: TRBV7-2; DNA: TGTGCCAGCAGCTCCAGGGTGTCCGGGGAGCTGTTTTTT; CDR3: CASSSRVSGELFF
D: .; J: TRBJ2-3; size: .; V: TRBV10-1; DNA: TGCGCCAGCAGTGACCCCGCCCGAGAAGGGACTCCAGATACGCAGTATTTT; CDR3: CASSDPAREGTPDTQYF
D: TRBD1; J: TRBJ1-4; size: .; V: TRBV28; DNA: TGTGCCAGCAGTACCCAGGGAGGGGGCGATCGAATTTATCTGTTTTTT; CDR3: CASSTQGGGDRIYLFF
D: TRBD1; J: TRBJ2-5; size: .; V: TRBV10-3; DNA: TGTGCCATCAGAGCCACAGGGGTAGAGACCCAGTACTTC; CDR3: CAIRATGVETQYF
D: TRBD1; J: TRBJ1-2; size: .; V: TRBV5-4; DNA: TGTGCCAGCAGCCCTACCGGGACAGGGTTCGGCAACTATGGCTACACCTTC; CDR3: CASSPTGTGFGNYGYTF
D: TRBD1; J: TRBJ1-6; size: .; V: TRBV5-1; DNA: TGCGCCAGCAGCTTGGCGGGGACAGGGGTTGGCTCACCCCTCCACTTT; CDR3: CASSLAGTGVGSPLHF
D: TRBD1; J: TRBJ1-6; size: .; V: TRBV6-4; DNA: TGTGCCAGCAGTGACCCGACAGGGGGTCTTCCTCTTTATAATTCACCCCTCCACTTT; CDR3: CASSDPTGGLPLYNSPLHF
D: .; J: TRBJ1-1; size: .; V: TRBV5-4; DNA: TGTGCCAGCAGCCAGTCCGCCACTGCCCCTGAAGCTTTCTTT; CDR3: CASSQSATAPEAFF
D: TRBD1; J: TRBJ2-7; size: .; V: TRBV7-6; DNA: TGTGCCAGCAGCTTAGCAACCGGACAGGCTGGCTACGAGCAGTACTTC; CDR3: CASSLATGQAGYEQYF
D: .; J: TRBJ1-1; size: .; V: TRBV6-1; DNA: TGTGCCAGCAGTGACAGGGCACCGACTGAAGCTTTCTTT; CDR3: CASSDRAPTEAFF
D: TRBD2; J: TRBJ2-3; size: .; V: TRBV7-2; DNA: TGTGCCAGCAGCACCACTAGCGGGGGGCCCACAGATACGCAGTATTTT; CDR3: CASSTTSGGPTDTQYF
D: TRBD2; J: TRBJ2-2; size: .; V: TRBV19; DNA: TGTGCCAGTAGTATAGATCGGGGGGCGAACACCGGGGAGCTGTTTTTT; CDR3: CASSIDRGANTGELFF
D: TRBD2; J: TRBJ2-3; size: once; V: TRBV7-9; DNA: TGTGCCAGCAGTTCCCGGGCCAGCGGGGGGGCGGCAGATACGCAGTATTTT; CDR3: CASSSRASGGAADTQYF
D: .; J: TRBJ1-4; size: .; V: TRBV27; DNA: TGTGCCAGCAGTTTCCGGGGGACATCCACTAATGAAAAACTGTTTTTT; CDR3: CASSFRGTSTNEKLFF
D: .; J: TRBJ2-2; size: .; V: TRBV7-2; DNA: TGTGCCAGCAGCTACGGGACGGCGAACACCGGGGAGCTGTTTTTT; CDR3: CASSYGTANTGELFF
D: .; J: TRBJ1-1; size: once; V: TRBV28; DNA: TGTGCCAGCAGTTCCTTGACTGATAAAGCTTTCTTT; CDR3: CASSSLTDKAFF
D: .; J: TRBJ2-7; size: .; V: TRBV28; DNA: TGTGCCAGCCTAAACAGGGTCACCCACGAGCAGTACTTC; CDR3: CASLNRVTHEQYF
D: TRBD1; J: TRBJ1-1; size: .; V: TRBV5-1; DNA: TGCGCCAGCAGCGGAGGACAGGGAGGGACTGAAGCTTTCTTT; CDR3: CASSGGQGGTEAFF
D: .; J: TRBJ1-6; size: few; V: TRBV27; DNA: TGTGCCAGCAGTACGACCTATAATTCACCCCTCCACTTT; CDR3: CASSTTYNSPLHF
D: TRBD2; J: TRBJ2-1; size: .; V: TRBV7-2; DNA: TGTGCCAGCAGGGGGACTAGCGGGGGTTACAATGAGCAGTTCTTC; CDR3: CASRGTSGGYNEQFF
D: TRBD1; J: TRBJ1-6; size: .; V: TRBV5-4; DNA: TGTGCCAGCAGCTTTAGCACAGGGGGTAATAATTCACCCCTCCACTTT; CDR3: CASSFSTGGNNSPLHF
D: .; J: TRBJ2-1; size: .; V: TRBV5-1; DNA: TGCGCCAGCAGCTTGTTGGCGAACAATGAGCAGTTCTTC; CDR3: CASSLLANNEQFF
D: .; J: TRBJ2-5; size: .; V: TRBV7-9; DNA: TGTGCCAGCAGCCCCGGGGTCTCCAGAGAGACCCAGTACTTC; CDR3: CASSPGVSRETQYF
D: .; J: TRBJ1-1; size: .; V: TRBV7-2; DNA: TGTGCCAGCAGCAACCAACAGGGGAACACTGAAGCTTTCTTT; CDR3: CASSNQQGNTEAFF
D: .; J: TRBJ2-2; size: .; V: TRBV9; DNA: TGTGCCAGCAGCGGACTAGGCGCGAACACCGGGGAGCTGTTTTTT; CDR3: CASSGLGANTGELFF